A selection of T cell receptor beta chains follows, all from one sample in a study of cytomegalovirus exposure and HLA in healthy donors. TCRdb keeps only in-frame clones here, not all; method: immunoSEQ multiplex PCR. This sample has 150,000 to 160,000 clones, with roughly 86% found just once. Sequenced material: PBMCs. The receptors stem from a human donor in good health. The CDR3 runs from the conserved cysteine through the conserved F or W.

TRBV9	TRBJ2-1	CASSVMGGEQFF
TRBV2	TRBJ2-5	CASEPGQTHRETQYF
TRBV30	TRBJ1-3	CAWSKKSSGNTIYF
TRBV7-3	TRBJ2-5	CASSFRGRGETQYF
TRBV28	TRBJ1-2	CASSLRGYGYTF
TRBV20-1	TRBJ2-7	CSARRDYEQYF
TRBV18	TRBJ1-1	CASSGGQQGASEAFF
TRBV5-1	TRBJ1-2	CASRTGAYGYTF
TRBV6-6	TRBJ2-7	CASSPGLAGRLREQYF
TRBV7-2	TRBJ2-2	CASSLGRFSGELFF
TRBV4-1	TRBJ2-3	CASSRGLAGTVTDTQYF
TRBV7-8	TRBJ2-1	CATGAYNEQFF
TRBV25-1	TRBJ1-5	CAGSAGYNQPQHF
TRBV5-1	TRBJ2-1	CASSLGGGSYNEQFF
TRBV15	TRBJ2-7	CATSTGTGGYEQYF
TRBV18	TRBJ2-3	CASSFDTDTQYF
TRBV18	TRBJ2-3	CASSTSTDTQYF
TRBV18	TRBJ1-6	CASSPNRGNSPLHF
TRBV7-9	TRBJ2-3	CASSYRLAGDTQYF
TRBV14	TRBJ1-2	CASSLRARGSTNYGYTF
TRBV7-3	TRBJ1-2	CASSGWDRSNYGYTF
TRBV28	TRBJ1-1	CASSLRNAPAEAFF
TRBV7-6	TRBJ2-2	CASSFAPGQGNTGELFF
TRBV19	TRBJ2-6	CASSIGGAFRSGANVLTF
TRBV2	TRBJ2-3	CASSLAALSTDTQYF
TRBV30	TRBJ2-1	CAWRPAGGREQFF